This T cell receptor beta chain was obtained from a study of spatial heterogeneity in lung cancer. Across the whole study: The study observed each unique TCR and UMI combination more than ten times on average in raw reads.

Study-level results: Of the expanded TCRs, ubiquitous and regional counts tracked the counts of ubiquitous and regional nonsynonymous mutations, respectively. Counts that tracked tumor mutation counts were those of expanded intratumoral alpha and beta TCRs.

Noted time point: sample taken at primary tumor resection. Samples were donated by 72 untreated early-stage non-small cell lung cancer patients. Unsorted whole RNA from tumor, nontumor lung or frozen PBMC underwent sequencing. The table lists this clonotype with many counts. Its target is not known. V was trimmed by 3 bases and J by 0 bases, leaving 15 bases between them. The CDR3 is made up of 18 amino acids. CDR1 and CDR2 from the germline V gene are LNHDA and SQIVND (reference sequence). TCRdb re-derived calls from the 5' RACE reads in MiXCR, one entry per CDR3 protein. Counted here are 9,500 or so distinct CDR3 sequences, about 13% occurring once; the ten biggest clones make up 14%.

The specimen was lung tumor tissue, collected at surgery. The chain uses TRBV19 and TRBJ2-6; no definite D call. This receptor was obtained from a male donor with early-stage non-small cell lung cancer. The DNA of the CDR3 is TGTGCCAGTAGTATCGCATCCTCAACAACCTCTGGGGCCAACGTCCTGACTTTC. This translates into CASSIASSTTSGANVLTF.